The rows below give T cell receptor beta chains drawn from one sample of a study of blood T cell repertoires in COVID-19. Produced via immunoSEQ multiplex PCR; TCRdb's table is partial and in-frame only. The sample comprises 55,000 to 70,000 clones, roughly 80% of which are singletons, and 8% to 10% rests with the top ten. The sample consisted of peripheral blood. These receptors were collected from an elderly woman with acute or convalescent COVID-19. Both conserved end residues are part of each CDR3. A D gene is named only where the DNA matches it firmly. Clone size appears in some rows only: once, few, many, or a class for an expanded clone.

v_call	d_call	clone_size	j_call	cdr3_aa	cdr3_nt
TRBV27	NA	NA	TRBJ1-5	CASSANGGRQPQHF	TGTGCCAGCAGCGCTAACGGGGGGCGACAGCCCCAGCATTTT
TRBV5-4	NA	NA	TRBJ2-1	CASSRDQGLYNEQFF	TGTGCCAGCAGTCGGGACCAGGGGCTATACAATGAGCAGTTCTTC
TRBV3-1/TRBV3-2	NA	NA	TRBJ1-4	CASRLNEKLFF	TGTGCCAGCAGACTTAATGAAAAACTGTTTTTT
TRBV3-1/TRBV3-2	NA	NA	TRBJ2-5	CASSSRAGGTQETQYF	TGTGCCAGCAGCTCTCGGGCAGGGGGGACACAAGAGACCCAGTACTTC
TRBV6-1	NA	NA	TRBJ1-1	CASSEEGATRVNTEAFF	TGTGCCAGCAGTGAAGAAGGGGCAACCCGCGTGAACACTGAAGCTTTCTTT
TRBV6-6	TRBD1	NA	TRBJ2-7	CASSRDRGDEQYF	TGTGCCAGCAGTCGGGACAGGGGCGACGAGCAGTACTTC
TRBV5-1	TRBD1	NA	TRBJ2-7	CASSAGTGLNEQYF	TGCGCCAGCAGCGCCGGGACAGGGCTAAACGAGCAGTACTTC
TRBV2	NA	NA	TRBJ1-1	CASSGFQGVNTEAFF	TGTGCCAGCAGTGGTTTTCAGGGCGTGAACACTGAAGCTTTCTTT
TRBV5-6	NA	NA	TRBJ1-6	CASSREGGVGSPLHF	TGTGCCAGCAGCCGGGAGGGGGGTGTAGGTTCACCCCTCCACTTT
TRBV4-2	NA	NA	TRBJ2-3	CASSQLPTDTQYF	TGTGCCAGCAGCCAACTTCCGACAGATACGCAGTATTTT
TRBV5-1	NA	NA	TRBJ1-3	CASSLVGAGNTIYF	TGCGCCAGCAGCTTGGTAGGGGCTGGAAACACCATATATTTT
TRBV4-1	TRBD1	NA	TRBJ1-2	CASSQDPAGTGNRGLGGYTF	TGCGCCAGCAGCCAAGATCCGGCCGGGACAGGGAATAGGGGGCTGGGGGGCTACACCTTC
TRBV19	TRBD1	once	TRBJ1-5	CASRDRDGQPQHF	TGTGCCAGTAGGGACAGGGATGGGCAGCCCCAGCATTTT
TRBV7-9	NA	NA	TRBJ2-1	CASSTLMTDEQFF	TGTGCCAGCAGCACACTAATGACAGATGAGCAGTTCTTC
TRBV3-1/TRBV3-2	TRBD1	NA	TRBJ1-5	CASSQGQGGPQHF	TGTGCCAGCAGCCAGGGACAGGGGGGGCCCCAGCATTTT
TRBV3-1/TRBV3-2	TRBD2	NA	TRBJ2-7	CASSSGLAGVYEQYF	TGTGCCAGCAGCTCTGGACTAGCCGGGGTATACGAGCAGTACTTC
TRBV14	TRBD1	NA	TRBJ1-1	CASSQELQGTEAFF	TGTGCCAGCAGCCAAGAACTACAGGGGACTGAAGCTTTCTTT
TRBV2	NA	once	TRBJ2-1	CASSLHNEQFF	TGTGCCAGCAGCCTACACAATGAGCAGTTCTTC
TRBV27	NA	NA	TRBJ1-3	CASSLSRQGPNTIYF	TGTGCCAGCAGTTTATCGCGCCAGGGCCCGAACACCATATATTTT
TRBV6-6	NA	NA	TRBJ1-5	CASSPKRDRTLYYSNQPQHF	TGTGCCAGCAGCCCGAAGCGAGACAGGACCTTGTATTATAGCAATCAGCCCCAGCATTTT
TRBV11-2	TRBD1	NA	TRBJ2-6	CASSKTGGTGANVLTF	TGTGCCAGCAGCAAGACAGGGGGTACTGGGGCCAACGTCCTGACTTTC
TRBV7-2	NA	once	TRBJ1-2	CASSLGFPLQGIGGYTF	TGTGCCAGCAGCTTAGGATTCCCCCTACAGGGAATAGGTGGCTACACCTTC
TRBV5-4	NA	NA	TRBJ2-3	CASSLQGTDTQYF	TGTGCCAGCAGCTTACAGGGCACAGATACGCAGTATTTT
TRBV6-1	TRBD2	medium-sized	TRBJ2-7	CASSDAAGEGEQYF	TGTGCCAGCAGTGATGCGGCGGGGGAAGGTGAGCAGTACTTC
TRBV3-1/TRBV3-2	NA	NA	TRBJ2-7	CASSQALTNYEQYF	TGTGCCAGCAGCCAAGCCCTTACTAATTACGAGCAGTACTTC
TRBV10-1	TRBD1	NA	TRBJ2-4	CASSEGDSPNIQYF	TGCGCCAGCAGTGAGGGGGACAGTCCAAACATTCAGTACTTC
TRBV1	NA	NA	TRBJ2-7	CTSSEDQGHIPSYEQYF	TGCACCAGCAGCGAAGACCAGGGGCATATCCCCTCCTACGAGCAGTACTTC
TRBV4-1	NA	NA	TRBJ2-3	CASSQGISGFSTDTQYF	TGCGCCAGCAGCCAAGGCATAAGCGGGTTTAGCACAGATACGCAGTATTTT
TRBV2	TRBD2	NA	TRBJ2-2	CASSDGRGGLTGELFF	TGTGCCAGCAGTGACGGTCGGGGGGGCCTCACCGGGGAGCTGTTTTTT
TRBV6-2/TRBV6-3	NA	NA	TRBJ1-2	CASSYLGPDFGGYTF	TGTGCCAGCAGTTATTTGGGCCCGGACTTCGGGGGCTACACCTTC
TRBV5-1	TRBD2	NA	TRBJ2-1	CASSLGSRTSVKEQFF	TGCGCCAGCAGCTTGGGGTCCCGGACTAGCGTTAAAGAGCAGTTCTTC
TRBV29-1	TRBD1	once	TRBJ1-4	CSGGTGAGEKLFF	TGCAGCGGAGGGACAGGGGCCGGTGAAAAACTGTTTTTT
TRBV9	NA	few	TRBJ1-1	CASSGGTESDTEAFF	TGTGCCAGCAGCGGGGGGACTGAATCTGACACTGAAGCTTTCTTT
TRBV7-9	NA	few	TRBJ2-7	CASSLVTLPYEQYF	TGTGCCAGCAGCTTAGTTACTCTTCCCTACGAGCAGTACTTC
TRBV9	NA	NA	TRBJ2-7	CASSPDPGHTFEQYF	TGTGCCAGCAGCCCCGACCCGGGACATACTTTCGAGCAGTACTTC
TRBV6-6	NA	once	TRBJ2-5	CASSPAGLSGQETQYF	TGTGCCAGCAGCCCTGCCGGTCTAAGCGGACAAGAGACCCAGTACTTC
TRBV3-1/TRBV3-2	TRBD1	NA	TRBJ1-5	CASSPGQPNSNQPQHF	TGTGCCAGCAGTCCGGGACAGCCAAATAGCAATCAGCCCCAGCATTTT